A single sample is the source of the 14 T cell receptor beta chains below, sequenced in a study of cytomegalovirus exposure and HLA in healthy donors (dated by TCRdb to about 2017). Libraries were constructed by the immunoSEQ multiplex PCR assay. The multiplex PCR relied on a mix of 60 forward primers for TCR Vbeta segments and 13 reverse primers for TCR Jbeta segments. Not all clones reach the TCRdb copy of this immuneACCESS table, which keeps in-frame sequences only. Checked studies attribute under half of the gap to unresolved V genes and leave the rest unexplained. The sample table records fewer than 250,000 clones; approximately 79% of these occur just once. The ten largest account for approximately 1.8% of the sample. The specimen was PBMCs. Source of these receptors: a male donor in good health and CMV-seronegative.

In DNA, the CDR3 is TGTGCCAGCAGCTACAGCGACAGGTACCGCGAGCAGTACTTC. Its protein product is CASSYSDRYREQYF. This chain links TRBV7-2 with TRBJ2-7, with D possibly matching TRBD1 (6 bases). Trimming shortened V by 4 bases and J by 6 bases, and 16 bases separated the two germline ends. This CDR3 contains 14 residues. The V gene's germline CDR1 is SGHTA and CDR2 FQGNSA.

V gene TRBV13 combines with J gene TRBJ2-7; a weak D match, TRBD1 (6 bases). V was pared by 4 bases and J by 6 bases, with 16 bases between. Germline values: CDR1 PRHDT, CDR2 FYEKMQ (reference sequence). The CDR3 extends over 14 amino acids. The CDR3 DNA reads as TGTGCCAGCAGCTCCCGATCGACAGGTCGCGAGCAGTACTTC. It yields the protein CASSSRSTGREQYF.

This clone has a handful of counts. The chain uses TRBV6-4 and TRBJ2-1; TRBD2 aligns across 10 bases. V was clipped by 4 bases and J by 3 bases; unmatched bases: 6. The CDR3 consists of 16 residues. In germline, CDR1 is MRHNA, CDR2 SNTAGT. The CDR3 region is CASSVLGLADYNEQFF. CDR3 coding DNA: TGTGCCAGCAGTGTGTTAGGACTAGCGGACTACAATGAGCAGTTCTTC.

There are a few counts of this clone. The rearrangement joins TRBV6-1 to TRBJ1-4; maybe TRBD1 (6 bases). The CDR3 totals 16 residues. Germline CDR1 MNHNS, CDR2 SASEGT. Between the trimmed V and J ends, which lost 4 bases and 8 bases, there was a span of 20 bases. CDR3 in DNA: TGTGCCAGCAGTGGTTACGGGGGGCCCGACGGCGAAAAACTGTTTTTT. Its translation: CASSGYGGPDGEKLFF.

This rearrangement joins TRBV11-2 to TRBJ1-1; a possible D gene is TRBD1 (5 bases). Looked up from germline, CDR1 is SGHAT and CDR2 is FQNNGV. The CDR3 spans 13 residues. The V and J ends lost 1 base and 7 bases respectively, with 10 bases between them. The CDR3 spells CASSLAGTIEAFF. CDR3 nucleotide sequence: TGTGCCAGCAGCTTAGCTGGGACTATTGAAGCTTTCTTT.

The chain joins TRBV11-2 to TRBJ1-1; D is undetermined. CDR1 is SGHAT and CDR2 is FQNNGV in the germline V gene. CDR3 size: 14 residues. V dropped 0 bases and J dropped 1 base, with 6 bases sitting between them. The CDR3 spells CASSLDLRNTEAFF. The CDR3 bases are TGTGCCAGCAGCTTAGATCTCAGGAACACTGAAGCTTTCTTT. The full variable domain, rest sourced from reference TRBV11-2 and TRBJ1-1, is EAGVAQSPRYKIIEKRQSVAFWCNPISGHATLYWYQQILGQGPKLLIQFQNNGVVDDSQLPKDRFSAERLKGVDSTLKIQPAKLEDSAVYLCASSLDLRNTEAFFGQGTRLTVV.

This clone was picked up one time. This chain joins TRBV19 and TRBJ1-2; 9 bases agree with TRBD1. CDR3 size: 15 residues. Unmatched junction bases numbered 17, after V lost 5 bases and J lost 13 bases. Germline CDR1 reads LNHDA; CDR2 reads SQIVND (reference sequence). The CDR3 protein is CASSWGPGQGLSGTF. The DNA for the CDR3 is TGTGCCAGTAGTTGGGGACCGGGACAGGGATTGTCCGGCACCTTC.

V and J are TRBV6-6 and TRBJ1-5; unclear D gene. The CDR3 covers 12 residues. CDR1 and CDR2 (germline): MNHNY, SVGAGI (reference sequence). The V gene lost 6 bases and the J gene lost 7 bases, with 10 bases spanning the gap. The CDR3 DNA reads TGTGCCAGCAGGGGAGAAGGGCAGCCCCAGCATTTT. As protein: CASRGEGQPQHF.

This chain connects TRBV12-5 to TRBJ2-2, with 7 bases identical to TRBD2. This CDR3 has 15 amino acids. V gave up 5 bases and J gave up 0 bases; unmatched junction bases: 3. Per the germline V gene, CDR1 is LGHNT and CDR2 is FRNRAP. The CDR3 here is CASGASGANTGELFF. In DNA, the CDR3 is TGTGCTAGTGGTGCTAGCGGCGCGAACACCGGGGAGCTGTTTTTT. The full variable domain, with the rest looked up from reference TRBV12-5 and TRBJ2-2, is DARVTQTPRHKVTEMGQEVTMRCQPILGHNTVFWYRQTMMQGLELLAYFRNRAPLDDSGMPKDRFSAEMPDATLATLKIQPSEPRDSAVYFCASGASGANTGELFFGEGSRLTVL.

This rearrangement joins TRBV10-3 to TRBJ2-1; maybe TRBD1 (6 bases). Germline assignment: CDR1 ENHRY and CDR2 SYGVKD. The CDR3 is 15 amino acids. V dropped 3 bases and J dropped 8 bases, with 17 bases sitting between them. In DNA form, the CDR3 reads TGTGCCATCAGTGATCCGGGCAGGGGATTCTATGAGCAGTTCTTC. Translation gives CAISDPGRGFYEQFF.

The chain uses TRBV2 and TRBJ2-2, with D possibly being TRBD1 (6 bases). This CDR3 comprises 13 residues. Trimming removed 7 bases from V and 6 bases from J, with 12 bases in between. Looked up from germline, CDR1 is SNHLY and CDR2 is FYNNEI. In DNA, the CDR3 is TGTGCCAGCAATACCCAGGGGTCCGGGGAGCTGTTTTTT. Translated: CASNTQGSGELFF. Complete variable domain (other parts from reference TRBV2 and TRBJ2-2): EPEVTQTPSHQVTQMGQEVILRCVPISNHLYFYWYRQILGQKVEFLVSFYNNEISEKSEIFDDQFSVERPDGSNFTLKIRSTKLEDSAMYFCASNTQGSGELFFGEGSRLTVL.

The V and J genes are TRBV9 and TRBJ2-1, with 10 bases lining up with TRBD2. J lost 8 bases, V lost 4 bases, and 12 bases had no gene match. Germline V CDR1 and CDR2: SGDLS, YYNGEE. The CDR3 covers 16 residues. The CDR3, as DNA: TGTGCCAGCAGCCCCCAAGCGGGAGGGCCTTTGGATGAGCAGTTCTTC. It encodes CASSPQAGGPLDEQFF.

This chain uses TRBV30 with TRBJ2-1; 8 nucleotides agree with TRBD2. The CDR3 has 13 amino acids. CDR1 GTSNPN and CDR2 SVGIG come from the germline V gene (reference sequence). V shed 4 bases, J shed 4 bases, and the junction held 3 bases outside the gene matches. This CDR3 reads CAWTSGLYNEQFF. The CDR3 DNA follows: TGTGCCTGGACTAGCGGGTTATACAATGAGCAGTTCTTC.

This clone was recorded once. Within the sample, other DNA sequences also encode this same CDR3. CDR3 protein: CASSLRTGVTEAFF. The CDR3 DNA is TGTGCCAGCAGCTTACGGACAGGGGTGACTGAAGCTTTCTTT. V is TRBV7-2 and J is TRBJ1-1; 9 bases map to TRBD1. From germline, CDR1 is SGHTA and CDR2 FQGNSA. V lost 2 bases, J lost 5 bases, and 3 bases stayed unmatched. CDR3 size: 14 residues.